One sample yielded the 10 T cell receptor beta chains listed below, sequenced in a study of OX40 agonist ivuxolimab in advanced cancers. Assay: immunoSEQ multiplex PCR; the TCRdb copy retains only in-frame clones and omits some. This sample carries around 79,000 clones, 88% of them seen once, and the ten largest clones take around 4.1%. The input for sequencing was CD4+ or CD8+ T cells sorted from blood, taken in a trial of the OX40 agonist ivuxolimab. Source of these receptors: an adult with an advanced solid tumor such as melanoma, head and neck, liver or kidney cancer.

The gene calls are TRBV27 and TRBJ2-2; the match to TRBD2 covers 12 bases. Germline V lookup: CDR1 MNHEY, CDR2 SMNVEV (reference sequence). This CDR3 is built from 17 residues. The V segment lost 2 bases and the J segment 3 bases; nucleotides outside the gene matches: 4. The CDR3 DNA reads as TGTGCCAGCAGTTTAAGGACTAGCGGGACCTACACCGGGGAGCTGTTTTTT. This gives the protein CASSLRTSGTYTGELFF.

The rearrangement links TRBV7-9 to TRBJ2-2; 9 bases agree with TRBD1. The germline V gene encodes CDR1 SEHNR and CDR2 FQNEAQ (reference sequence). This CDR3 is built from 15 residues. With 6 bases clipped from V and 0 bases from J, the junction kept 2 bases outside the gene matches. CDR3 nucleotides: TGTGCCAGCAGGCGACAGGGGGCGAACACCGGGGAGCTGTTTTTT. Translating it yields CASRRQGANTGELFF.

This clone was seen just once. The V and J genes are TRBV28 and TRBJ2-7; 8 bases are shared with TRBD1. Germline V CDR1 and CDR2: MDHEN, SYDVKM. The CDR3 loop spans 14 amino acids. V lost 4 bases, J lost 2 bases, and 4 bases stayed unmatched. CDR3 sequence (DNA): TGTGCCAGCAGTTCCCGGACAGGGACCTACGAGCAGTACTTC. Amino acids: CASSSRTGTYEQYF.

The CDR3 DNA is TGTGCCAGCAGAGGACGGGGGGTGGATGGCTACACCTTC. It specifies CASRGRGVDGYTF. This chain joins TRBV28 and TRBJ1-2; a weak D match, TRBD1 (5 bases). Between the trimmed V and J ends, which lost 6 bases and 6 bases, there was a span of 14 bases. Germline loops: CDR1 MDHEN, CDR2 SYDVKM. This CDR3 has 13 residues.

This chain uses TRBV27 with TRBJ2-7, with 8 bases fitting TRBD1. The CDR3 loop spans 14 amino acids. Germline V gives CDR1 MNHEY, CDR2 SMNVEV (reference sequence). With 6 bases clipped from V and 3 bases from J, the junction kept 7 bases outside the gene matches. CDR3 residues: CASRQDRVDYEQYF. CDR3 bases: TGTGCCAGCAGACAGGACAGGGTCGACTACGAGCAGTACTTC.

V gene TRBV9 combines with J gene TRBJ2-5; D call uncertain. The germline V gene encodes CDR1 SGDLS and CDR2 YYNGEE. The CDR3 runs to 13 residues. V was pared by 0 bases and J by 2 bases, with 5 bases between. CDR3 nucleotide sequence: TGTGCCAGCAGCGTAGCGCTACAAGAGACCCAGTACTTC. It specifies CASSVALQETQYF. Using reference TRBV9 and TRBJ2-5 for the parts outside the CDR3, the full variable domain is DSGVTQTPKHLITATGQRVTLRCSPRSGDLSVYWYQQSLDQGLQFLIQYYNGEERAKGNILERFSAQQFPDLHSELNLSSLELGDSALYFCASSVALQETQYFGPGTRLLVL.

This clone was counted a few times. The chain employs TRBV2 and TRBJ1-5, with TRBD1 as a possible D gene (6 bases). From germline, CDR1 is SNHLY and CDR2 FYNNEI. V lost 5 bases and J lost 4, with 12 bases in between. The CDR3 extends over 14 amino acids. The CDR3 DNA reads TGTGCCAGCAGTAACAGGGCAGCAAATCAGCCCCAGCATTTT. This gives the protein CASSNRAANQPQHF.

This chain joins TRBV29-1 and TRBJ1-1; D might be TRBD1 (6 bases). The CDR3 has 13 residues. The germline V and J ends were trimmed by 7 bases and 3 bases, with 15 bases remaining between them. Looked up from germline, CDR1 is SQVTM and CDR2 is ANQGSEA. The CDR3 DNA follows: TGCAGCGCTATATACAGGGTGGACACTGAAGCTTTCTTT. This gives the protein CSAIYRVDTEAFF.

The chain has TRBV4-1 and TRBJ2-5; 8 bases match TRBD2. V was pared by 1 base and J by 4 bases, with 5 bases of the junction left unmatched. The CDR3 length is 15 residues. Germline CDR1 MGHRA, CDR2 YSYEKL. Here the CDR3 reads CASSQVLAGGETQYF. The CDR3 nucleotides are TGCGCCAGCAGCCAAGTGTTGGCGGGGGGAGAGACCCAGTACTTC.

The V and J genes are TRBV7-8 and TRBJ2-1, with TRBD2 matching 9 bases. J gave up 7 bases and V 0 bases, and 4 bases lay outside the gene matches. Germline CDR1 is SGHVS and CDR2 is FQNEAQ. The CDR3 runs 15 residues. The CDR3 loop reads CASSLASGGWNEQFF. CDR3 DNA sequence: TGTGCCAGCAGCTTAGCTAGCGGGGGATGGAATGAGCAGTTCTTC.